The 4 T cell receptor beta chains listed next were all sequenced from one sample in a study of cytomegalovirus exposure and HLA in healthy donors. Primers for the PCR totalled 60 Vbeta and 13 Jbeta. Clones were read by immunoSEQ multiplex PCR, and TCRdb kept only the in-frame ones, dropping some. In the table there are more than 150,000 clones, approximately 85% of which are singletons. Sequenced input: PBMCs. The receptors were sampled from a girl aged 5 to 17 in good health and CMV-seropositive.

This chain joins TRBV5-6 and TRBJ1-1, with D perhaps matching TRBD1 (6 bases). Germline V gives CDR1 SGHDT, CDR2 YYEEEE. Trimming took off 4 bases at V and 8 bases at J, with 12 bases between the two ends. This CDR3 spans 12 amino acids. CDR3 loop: CASSRQEIEAFF. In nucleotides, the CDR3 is TGTGCCAGCAGCAGACAGGAAATAGAAGCTTTCTTT.

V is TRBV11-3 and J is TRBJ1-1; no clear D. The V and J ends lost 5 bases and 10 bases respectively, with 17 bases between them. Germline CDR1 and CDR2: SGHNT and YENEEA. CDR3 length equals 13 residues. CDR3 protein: CASSDTFTRGAFF. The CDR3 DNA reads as TGTGCCAGCAGCGACACATTTACCCGTGGAGCTTTCTTT.

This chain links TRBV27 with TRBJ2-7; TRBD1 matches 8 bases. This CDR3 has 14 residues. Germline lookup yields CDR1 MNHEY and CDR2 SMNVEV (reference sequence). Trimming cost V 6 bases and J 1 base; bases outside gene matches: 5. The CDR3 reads CASRPGGASYEQYF. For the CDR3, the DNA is TGTGCCAGCAGACCAGGGGGCGCTTCCTACGAGCAGTACTTC.

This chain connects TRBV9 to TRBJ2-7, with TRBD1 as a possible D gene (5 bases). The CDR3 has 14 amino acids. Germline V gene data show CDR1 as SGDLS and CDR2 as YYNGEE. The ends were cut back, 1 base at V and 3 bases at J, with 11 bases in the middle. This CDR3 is CASSVNLGDYEQYF. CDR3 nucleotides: TGTGCCAGCAGCGTAAATTTAGGGGACTACGAGCAGTACTTC.